This entry concerns a single T cell receptor beta chain. Its specificity is not known. RNA totalling 0.5 to 1 ug underwent reverse transcription with random hexamers. An immunoSEQ multiplex PCR amplified TCR beta CDR3 over 54 Vbeta and 13 Jbeta. TCRdb independently ran MiXCR on the immunoSEQ multiplex PCR reads; one entry per CDR3 protein. Of roughly 110,000 distinct CDR3 sequences in the sample, less than 95% were seen once. The sample originates from a study of CD8 T cells in Susac syndrome. Study at large: Patients with Susac syndrome were, at the time of blood collection, therapy-naive, maintained on corticosteroids, or maintained on intravenous immunoglobulin alone. Findings of the study overall: The number of individuals included in the study's TCR sequencing and HLA analysis was acknowledged as relatively small.

The CDR3 has 13 residues. Germline CDR1 is SGHNT and CDR2 is YYREEE (reference sequence). V was shortened by 4 bases and J by 2 bases, with 10 bases between the two germline ends. Sequenced sample: CD8+ T cells from PBMCs. The chain carries TRBV5-4 and TRBJ2-7; possibly TRBD1 for D (7 bases). The clonotype originates from a human donor with Susac syndrome. For the CDR3, the DNA is TGTGCCAGCAGCGCGGGACAGACCTACGAGCAGTACTTC. The encoded protein is CASSAGQTYEQYF.